The clone carrying this T cell receptor beta chain was seen a handful of times. This record belongs to a study of control samples from healthy donors and cancer patients. The CDR3 loop spans 16 amino acids. Germline V lookup: CDR1 MNHNY, CDR2 SVGAGI (reference sequence). Deletions cut 6 bases from V and 6 bases from J, with 21 bases between. Sequencing used immunoSEQ multiplex PCR; TCRdb keeps in-frame clones, though not all of them. The profile covers 150,000 to 200,000 clones, with 85% to 95% appearing a single time and more than 1.1% taken by the ten largest. The clonotype originates from a woman in her late teens or twenties in good health. Material: blood. The chain links TRBV6-6 to TRBJ1-5; D gene uncertain. The CDR3 DNA reads TGTGCCAGCAGGCCCACACTACCGGGGAGGCTTCAGCCCCAGCATTTT. Protein sequence: CASRPTLPGRLQPQHF.